Following are 22 T cell receptor beta chains from one sample sequenced in a study of blood T cell repertoires in COVID-19. Here immunoSEQ multiplex PCR was the method, and the copy in TCRdb shows in-frame clones only, minus some. This table has 150,000 to 200,000 clones, roughly 85% appearing once. Sequenced input: peripheral blood. The source of these receptors is a human donor with active or convalescent COVID-19. The donor label of this sample is uncertain.

The genes are TRBV2 and TRBJ2-7, with 9 bases aligning to TRBD1. The J segment lost 5 bases and the V segment lost 5 bases, leaving 7 bases of the junction unmatched. CDR3 length: 14 residues. The germline V gene encodes CDR1 SNHLY and CDR2 FYNNEI. The CDR3 DNA reads as TGTGCCAGCAGTAAGGGACAGGGAGTAGACGAGCAGTACTTC. Protein product: CASSKGQGVDEQYF.

The chain recombines TRBV18 with TRBJ1-1; 7 nucleotides align to TRBD1. This CDR3 contains 16 residues. The germline CDR1 and CDR2 sequences are KGHSH and LQKENI. J was trimmed by 3 bases and V by 4 bases; bases with no gene match: 11. The CDR3 is CASSRRDSWDDTEAFF. The CDR3 nucleotides read TGTGCCAGCTCACGTAGGGACAGCTGGGATGACACTGAAGCTTTCTTT.

This clone was counted a few times. The chain joins TRBV27 to TRBJ1-1; D call uncertain. From germline, CDR1 is MNHEY and CDR2 SMNVEV (reference sequence). Trimming shortened V by 3 bases and J by 5 bases, and 4 bases separated the two germline ends. This CDR3 region has 11 residues. In DNA, the CDR3 is TGTGCCAGCAGTTTTCGGACTGAAGCTTTCTTT. Its translation is CASSFRTEAFF.

The V call is TRBV6-5, the J call TRBJ2-7; the D is unclear. The CDR3 covers 11 residues. Germline values: CDR1 MNHEY, CDR2 SVGAGI. The V end lost 4 bases, the J end lost 4 bases, and 5 bases lay between the germline ends. The CDR3 nucleotides are TGTGCCAGCAGTTTTCGGTACGAGCAGTACTTC. Translated, it gives CASSFRYEQYF.

This clone appeared once. The chain carries TRBV5-1 and TRBJ2-3; D not certain. The CDR3 length is 15 residues. V shed 0 bases and J shed 0 bases, with 8 bases lying between them. From germline, CDR1 is SGHRS and CDR2 YFSETQ. The CDR3 here is CASSLDYPSTDTQYF. CDR3 DNA: TGCGCCAGCAGCTTGGACTATCCTAGCACAGATACGCAGTATTTT.

The CDR3 sequence: CATSRERQGAYGYTF. The CDR3 nucleotides read TGTGCCACCAGCAGAGAAAGACAGGGGGCTTATGGCTACACCTTC. The chain carries TRBV15 and TRBJ1-2; 10 positions agree with TRBD1. Trimming took 0 bases from V and 5 from J; bases not matched to a gene: 3. The CDR3 is 15 amino acids. Germline CDR1 and CDR2: LNHNV and YYDKDF (reference sequence). The full variable domain, completed using reference TRBV15 and TRBJ1-2, is DAMVIQNPRYQVTQFGKPVTLSCSQTLNHNVMYWYQQKSSQAPKLLFHYYDKDFNNEADTPDNFQSRRPNTSFCFLDIRSPGLGDTAMYLCATSRERQGAYGYTFGSGTRLTVV.

The chain links TRBV9 to TRBJ1-5, with TRBD1 as a possible D gene (5 bases). The CDR3 length is 13 residues. Per the germline V gene, CDR1 is SGDLS and CDR2 is YYNGEE. The ends were cut back, 0 bases at V and 8 bases at J, with 9 bases in the middle. In DNA form, the CDR3 reads TGTGCCAGCAGCGTAGCTGGGGCAGAGCCCCAGCATTTT. Translating it yields CASSVAGAEPQHF.

A remark on this clone: This sample also contains other DNA sequences that code for the same CDR3. This rearrangement joins TRBV5-4 to TRBJ2-7, with unresolved D. Germline lookup yields CDR1 SGHNT and CDR2 YYREEE (reference sequence). This CDR3 spans 15 amino acids. Deletions cut 0 bases from V and 5 bases from J, with 15 bases between. The CDR3 nucleotides read TGTGCCAGCAGCTTGGGAGGAGTAGATGCGGACGAGCAGTACTTC. Encoded protein: CASSLGGVDADEQYF.

This chain connects TRBV5-1 to TRBJ2-7; tentative D call: TRBD2 (6 bases). This CDR3 is 15 amino acids long. Germline CDR1 is SGHRS and CDR2 is YFSETQ. Between the trimmed V and J ends, which lost 4 bases and 4 bases, there was a span of 18 bases. The CDR3 region has the DNA TGCGCCAGCAGCCTGATACCCGGGACTGAGTACGAGCAGTACTTC. Its translation: CASSLIPGTEYEQYF.

The V call is TRBV11-1, the J call TRBJ1-4; D gene uncertain. V was cut by 2 bases and J by 8 bases, with 15 bases left in between. CDR1 and CDR2 (germline): SGHAT, FQDESV (reference sequence). The CDR3 spans 15 residues. CDR3 region: CASSLWEKAGEKLFF. The CDR3 DNA reads as TGTGCCAGCAGCTTATGGGAGAAGGCAGGAGAAAAACTGTTTTTT.

The J gene is TRBJ1-1, the V gene TRBV7-9, with 7 nucleotides matching TRBD1. The CDR3 is 13 residues long. Per the germline V gene, CDR1 is SEHNR and CDR2 is FQNEAQ (reference sequence). The J segment lost 11 bases and the V segment lost 1 base, leaving 7 bases of the junction unmatched. CDR3 in amino acids: CASSLGEGAGAFF. In DNA, the CDR3 is TGTGCCAGCAGCTTAGGTGAGGGGGCTGGGGCTTTCTTT. Looking up the rest from reference TRBV7-9 and TRBJ1-1 gives the full variable domain: DTGVSQNPRHKITKRGQNVTFRCDPISEHNRLYWYRQTLGQGPEFLTYFQNEAQLEKSRLLSDRFSAERPKGSFSTLEIQRTEQGDSAMYLCASSLGEGAGAFFGQGTRLTVV.

This clone was detected a few times. The rearrangement uses TRBV2 and TRBJ1-1; 7 bases agree with TRBD1. In germline, CDR1 is SNHLY, CDR2 FYNNEI. V was pared by 7 bases and J by 1 base, with 6 bases of the junction left unmatched. This CDR3 has 14 amino acids. This CDR3 reads CASMRQGANTEAFF. The CDR3 bases are TGTGCCAGCATGAGACAGGGCGCGAACACTGAAGCTTTCTTT.

The chain employs TRBV15 and TRBJ2-2; D ambiguous. The CDR3 extends over 15 amino acids. Trimming left V 7 bases short and J 0 bases short, with 12 bases between. Germline-derived CDR1 and CDR2 are LNHNV and YYDKDF (reference sequence). The CDR3 sequence is CATTPSVANTGELFF. The DNA for the CDR3 is TGTGCCACCACCCCCTCAGTTGCGAACACCGGGGAGCTGTTTTTT.

J is TRBJ1-2 and V is TRBV28, with TRBD1 identical over 9 bases. The CDR3 has 14 residues. The V segment lost 6 bases and the J segment 7 bases; nucleotides outside the gene matches: 9. Germline CDR1 and CDR2: MDHEN and SYDVKM. CDR3 residues: CASSLGQGRAGYTF. The CDR3, as DNA: TGTGCCAGCAGCTTGGGACAGGGAAGGGCTGGCTACACCTTC.

The sample holds a few counts of this clone. This chain connects TRBV4-3 to TRBJ1-3; no firm D call. V gave up 0 bases and J gave up 0 bases, with 12 bases separating them. The CDR3 contains 17 residues. Germline V gives CDR1 LGHNA, CDR2 YSLEER. Written as DNA, the CDR3 is TGCGCCAGCAGCCAAGAGCCACTCCAACCCTCTGGAAACACCATATATTTT. Protein product: CASSQEPLQPSGNTIYF.

The V gene is TRBV21-1, the J gene TRBJ2-7; the tabulated D call, TRBD1, remains unverified against the DNA. TRBV21-1 is designated a pseudogene. The CDR3 consists of 15 residues. The CDR3 nucleotides read TGTGCCAGCAGCTCCCGACAGGTTAGATCTGACGAGCAGTACTTC. Residues: CASSSRQVRSDEQYF.

The chain has TRBV9 and TRBJ1-2; a weak D match, TRBD1 (6 bases). The V gene's germline CDR1 is SGDLS and CDR2 YYNGEE. The CDR3 is 14 residues long. V shed 1 base and J shed 8 bases, with 15 bases lying between them. As DNA, the CDR3 is TGTGCCAGCAGCGTATCGGGGGGCAGTATCGGCTACACCTTC. Its translation: CASSVSGGSIGYTF.

The rearrangement uses TRBV24-1 and TRBJ2-1; 7 bases align to TRBD2. The CDR3 sequence is 13 residues long. V lost 10 bases, J lost 2 bases, and 4 bases stayed unmatched. Germline CDR1 is KGHDR and CDR2 is SFDVKD. The CDR3 sequence is CATAGDAYNEQFF. In nucleotides, the CDR3 is TGTGCCACGGCGGGAGACGCCTACAATGAGCAGTTCTTC.

The chain has TRBV29-1 and TRBJ1-1, with D possibly TRBD1 on 5 matching bases. The CDR3 spans 15 residues. Germline V CDR1 and CDR2: SQVTM, ANQGSEA. V lost 1 base to trimming and J lost 4 bases, with 16 bases between them. CDR3 residues: CSVEAQKGVRTEAFF. Written as DNA, the CDR3 is TGCAGCGTTGAAGCACAGAAAGGGGTACGCACTGAAGCTTTCTTT.

The J gene is TRBJ2-1, the V gene TRBV9; possibly TRBD1 for D (6 bases). The V gene lost 4 bases and the J gene lost 9 bases, with 20 bases spanning the gap. The CDR3 length is 15 residues. The germline CDR1 and CDR2 sequences are SGDLS and YYNGEE. The CDR3 sequence is CASSPTRLSQGEQFF. The DNA for the CDR3 is TGTGCCAGCAGCCCCACAAGGTTATCACAGGGTGAGCAGTTCTTC.

The rearrangement joins TRBV3-1 (or the pseudogene TRBV3-2) to TRBJ1-2; D remains unclear. Germline CDR1 is LGHDT and CDR2 is YNNKEL (reference sequence). The CDR3 spans 14 residues. Trimming removed 4 bases at V and 6 bases at J, with 15 bases between. In DNA form, the CDR3 reads TGTGCCAGCAGCCTAATCCCGGGAGGCAATGGCTACACCTTC. Translating gives CASSLIPGGNGYTF.

V is TRBV10-1 and J is TRBJ2-7, with 10 nucleotides matching TRBD1. Germline V gives CDR1 WNHNN, CDR2 SYGVQD (reference sequence). The CDR3 runs to 13 residues. V trimming: 6 bases; J trimming: 9 bases; junction bases outside the gene matches: 8. The CDR3 DNA is TGCGCCAGCAGCGACGGGACAGGGGTCGGGCAGTACTTC. This translates into CASSDGTGVGQYF.